Below, 8 T cell receptor beta chains from the same sample are listed, as sequenced in a study of cytomegalovirus exposure and HLA in healthy donors (dated by TCRdb to about 2017). The library was prepared using the immunoSEQ multiplex PCR assay. For the multiplex PCR, a mixture combining 60 forward primers for TCR Vbeta segments and 13 reverse primers for TCR Jbeta segments was used. TCRdb limited this immuneACCESS table to in-frame rearrangements with V and J called. A share of clones is missing; checked studies link under half to unresolved V genes, and the rest is unexplained. The sample includes roughly 100,000 clones, with 70% to 75% observed a single time. The biggest ten clones account for 16% of the sample. The sequenced material came from PBMCs. The source of these receptors is a woman younger than 35 in good health and CMV-seropositive.

The chain joins TRBV18 to TRBJ1-1; the D gene is possibly TRBD1 (6 bases). V was trimmed by 5 bases and J by 0 bases, leaving 13 bases between them. The germline gives CDR1 KGHSH, CDR2 LQKENI. This CDR3 contains 15 residues. The CDR3 bases are TGTGCCAGCTCAGCGGCGGACAGCATGAACACTGAAGCTTTCTTT. Translating it yields CASSAADSMNTEAFF.

This clone was seen a few times. V gene TRBV30 combines with J gene TRBJ2-6; D might be TRBD1 (5 bases). The germline V gene has CDR1 GTSNPN and CDR2 SVGIG (reference sequence). The CDR3 spans 19 residues. Trimming cost V 2 bases and J 0 bases, with 20 bases left between them. The chain's CDR3 is CAWSSPPGQVISGANVLTF. The CDR3 DNA reads TGTGCCTGGAGTTCCCCCCCAGGACAAGTGATCTCTGGGGCCAACGTCCTGACTTTC.

The chain joins TRBV5-6 to TRBJ1-1, with TRBD1 as a possible D gene (5 bases). The CDR3 sequence is 15 residues long. CDR1 and CDR2 from the germline V gene are SGHDT and YYEEEE. The V gene lost 0 bases and the J gene lost 5 bases, with 14 bases spanning the gap. The CDR3 here is CASSLEGRVRTEAFF. The DNA for the CDR3 is TGTGCCAGCAGCTTGGAGGGCAGGGTGAGGACTGAAGCTTTCTTT.

About this clone: The sample holds other DNA sequences that translate to the same CDR3. The gene calls are TRBV27 and TRBJ2-5; 10 bases align to TRBD1. The J call may be in error: the DNA end matches TRBJ2-7 better. The CDR3 has 14 amino acids. Germline V gene sequence: CDR1 MNHEY, CDR2 SMNVEV (reference sequence). CDR3 sequence reads: CASSLGTGAYEQYF. DNA of the CDR3: TGTGCCAGCAGTTTGGGGACAGGGGCCTACGAGCAGTACTTC.

The chain carries TRBV4-2 and TRBJ2-3; 12 nucleotides match TRBD2. Losses at the gene ends were 5 bases for V and 1 base for J; bases not matched to a gene: 4. The CDR3 has 16 residues. Germline V gene lookup returns CDR1 LGHNA and CDR2 YNFKEQ. CDR3 residues: CASSYWTSGGTDTQYF. CDR3 nucleotides: TGTGCCAGCAGCTACTGGACTAGCGGGGGCACAGATACGCAGTATTTT.

This clone has more than one count but fewer than ten. V usage is TRBV4-1 and J usage is TRBJ1-3, with TRBD1 identical over 8 bases. Germline-derived CDR1 and CDR2 are MGHRA and YSYEKL. The CDR3 loop spans 18 amino acids. V was clipped by 4 bases and J by 0 bases; unmatched bases: 11. CDR3 protein: CASSPRQGWGDSGNTIYF. As DNA, the CDR3 is TGCGCCAGCAGCCCCCGACAGGGGTGGGGAGACTCTGGAAACACCATATATTTT.

This chain joins TRBV7-8 and TRBJ2-1; 8 positions match TRBD2. The CDR3 extends over 17 amino acids. The V gene end was trimmed by 2 bases and the J gene end by 3 bases; junction bases not matched to a gene: 9. The V gene's germline CDR1 is SGHVS and CDR2 FQNEAQ. The CDR3 here is CASSLWEIAGSYNEQFF. DNA for the CDR3: TGTGCCAGCAGCTTATGGGAGATAGCGGGAAGCTACAATGAGCAGTTCTTC.

The chain uses TRBV7-9 and TRBJ2-5; no clear D. Trimming stripped 8 bases from V and 1 base from J, with 8 bases between. This CDR3 region has 12 residues. CDR1 SEHNR and CDR2 FQNEAQ come from the germline V gene (reference sequence). CDR3 region: CASQTGQETQYF. DNA of the CDR3: TGTGCCAGCCAAACGGGCCAAGAGACCCAGTACTTC.